This record covers a single T cell receptor beta chain. What it binds is unknown. Unique molecular identifiers had been added to the TCR beta cDNA libraries. About 460,000 cDNA molecules were obtained from roughly 0.93 to 9.6 million T cells. In TCRdb, the PCR reads were re-called with MiXCR into one record per CDR3 protein. This sample has hundreds of thousands of distinct CDR3 sequences, with roughly 45% found just once. The sample belongs to a study of post-analysis software for immune sequencing data. Study results and limitations: TRBV5-6, TRBV5-1 and TRBV20-1 belonged to a set of about five TRBV segments that were more frequent in patients than controls. Controls showed significantly higher normalized Chao1 diversity than did multiple sclerosis patients.

Germline V gives CDR1 DFQATT, CDR2 SNEGSKA (reference sequence). V was shortened by 1 base and J by 0 bases, with 16 bases between the two germline ends. This CDR3 contains 17 residues. The clonotype was recovered from a girl aged 10-17 years with multiple sclerosis. Sequences were obtained from blood. The chain combines TRBV20-1 with TRBJ1-5, with a possible D match to TRBD1 (5 bases). Here the CDR3 DNA reads TGCAGTGCTAGAGCAGGCAGGGAGGTAAATAGCAATCAGCCCCAGCATTTT. Amino acid sequence: CSARAGREVNSNQPQHF.